Listed here are 18 T cell receptor beta chains from one sample, sequenced in a study of glioma-infiltrating T cells. Using RNA template, CDR3s of TCR alpha and beta were amplified with iRepertoire arm-PCR. TCRdb re-called the multiplex PCR reads through MiXCR, storing one row per CDR3 protein. The data show around 190,000 distinct CDR3 sequences, around 45% seen once. The sample was glioma tissue, nonneoplastic brain tissue, or PBMCs (not recorded which). These receptors were collected from a human donor with low-grade glioma or glioblastoma, undergoing nonglioma brain surgery, or in good health (not recorded which).

This clonotype occurred a few times. The junction does not match germline at one end; this may be a read error. The genes are TRBV27 and TRBJ2-3; D remains ambiguous. CDR3 length: 14 amino acids. The germline V gene has CDR1 MNHEY and CDR2 SMNVEV (reference sequence). The CDR3 DNA reads TGTGTCAGCAGTTTACTCCGCTCCACAGATACGCAGTATTTT. This codes for CVSSLLRSTDTQYF.

This clonotype has only a few counts. V and J are TRBV29-1 and TRBJ2-7; TRBD1 matches 9 bases. This CDR3 has 16 amino acids. Germline trimming cut 3 bases from V and 0 bases from J; bases unmatched to any gene: 9. Germline assignment: CDR1 SQVTM and CDR2 ANQGSEA. The CDR3 bases are TGCAGCGTTGAGGTGGGACAGGGATTAACCTCCTACGAGCAGTACTTC. As protein: CSVEVGQGLTSYEQYF.

About this clonotype itself: A much larger clone lies one base from this, so it may be a read error. The gene calls are TRBV29-1 and TRBJ2-3; TRBD1 or TRBD2 may be the D gene (5 bases each). Germline-derived CDR1 and CDR2 are SQVTM and ANQGSEA. This CDR3 has 14 residues. The CDR3 DNA reads as TGCAGTGCCCTCAGCTCAGGGACGACAGATACGAAGTATTTT. Translation: CSALSSGTTDTKYF.

Note on this clonotype: This may stem from a read error, because a much larger clone lies one nucleotide away. V is TRBV4-1 and J is TRBJ2-3; perhaps TRBD1 as D (5 bases). CDR1 is MGHRA and CDR2 is YSYEKL in the germline V gene. There are 15 residues in the CDR3. Written as DNA, the CDR3 is TGCGCCAGCAGCCAATATTCAGGGTCCACAGATGCGCAGTATTTT. Amino acids: CASSQYSGSTDAQYF.

Comments on this clonotype: A much larger clone differs by one base, so this may be a read error. The chain combines TRBV28 with TRBJ2-1; weak D call: TRBD2 (5 bases). V dropped 1 base and J dropped 10 bases, with 17 bases sitting between them. Germline CDR1 is MDHEN and CDR2 is SYDVKM. CDR3 size: 15 residues. The CDR3: CASSLSGEGGYEQFF. The CDR3 DNA reads TGTGCCAGCAGTTTATCCGGGGAAGGTGGCTACGAGCAGTTCTTC.

Ten or more counts support this clonotype. The chain recombines TRBV7-2 with TRBJ2-2; 10 bases align to TRBD1. CDR1 SGHTA and CDR2 FQGNSA come from the germline V gene. V shed 6 bases and J 4 bases; nucleotides not matched to a gene: 5. The CDR3 spans 15 residues. CDR3 DNA sequence: TGTGCCAGCAGGGGGGACAGGGGTTTCACCGGGGAGCTGTTTTTT. Translation: CASRGDRGFTGELFF.

Details on this clonotype: An end of the junction differs from the germline gene, which may be a read error. The chain recombines TRBV12-3 or TRBV12-4 with TRBJ1-5; 7 bases line up with TRBD1. This CDR3 comprises 14 residues. The CDR3 bases are TGTGCCAGCAGCCCGACAGGGAACCATCAGCACCAGCATTTT. It is translated as CASSPTGNHQHQHF.

The chain carries TRBV28 and TRBJ2-5, with D tentatively TRBD1 (6 bases). Germline V lookup: CDR1 MDHEN, CDR2 SYDVKM. The V end lost 1 base, the J end lost 11 bases, and 14 bases lay between the germline ends. This CDR3 region has 13 residues. The chain's CDR3 is CASSLSYQGTQYF. In DNA form, the CDR3 reads TGTGCCAGCAGTTTATCCTACCAAGGGACACAGTACTTC. The full variable domain, completed using reference TRBV28 and TRBJ2-5, is DVKVTQSSRYLVKRTGEKVFLECVQDMDHENMFWYRQDPGLGLRLIYFSYDVKMKEKGDIPEGYSVSREKKERFSLILESASTNQTSMYLCASSLSYQGTQYFGPGTRLLVL.

The V gene is TRBV10-3, the J gene TRBJ1-3; D is unresolved. The CDR3 length is 15 residues. Germline V gene lookup returns CDR1 ENHRY and CDR2 SYGVKD. V dropped 0 bases and J dropped 0 bases, with 6 bases sitting between them. The CDR3 reads CAISESADSGNTIYF. The CDR3 coding sequence is TGTGCCATCAGTGAGTCGGCAGACTCTGGAAACACCATATATTTT.

With regard to this clonotype: This may be a read error, as it is one base from a much larger clone. The rearrangement joins TRBV2 to TRBJ2-3; D might be TRBD1 (5 bases). Germline V gene sequence: CDR1 SNHLY, CDR2 FYNNEI. Trimming pared 4 bases from V and 2 bases from J, leaving 10 bases between. The CDR3 length is 14 residues. The CDR3 sequence is CASSGQSTTDTQYF. CDR3 sequence (DNA): TGTGCCAGCAGTGGACAGTCGACCACAGATACGCAGTATTTT.

The sample holds one count of this clonotype. A much larger clone sits a single nucleotide away, making a read error possible. V is TRBV20-1 and J is TRBJ2-1; 10 bases map to TRBD2. Per the germline V gene, CDR1 is DFQATT and CDR2 is SNEGSKA (reference sequence). The length of the CDR3 is 14 residues. V was pared by 4 bases and J by 6 bases, with 6 bases of the junction left unmatched. CDR3 nucleotide sequence: TGCAGTGCTATGGGACTAGCGAGAGCCAATGAGCAGTTCTTC. It is translated as CSAMGLARANEQFF.

This clonotype was seen at least ten times. The chain is built from TRBV6-1 and TRBJ2-7; D not resolved. V was pared by 5 bases and J by 2 bases, with 10 bases between. This CDR3 comprises 13 residues. Germline CDR1 MNHNS, CDR2 SASEGT. CDR3 bases: TGTGCCAGCAGTCTGGACCGAACCTACGAGCAGTACTTC. Encoded protein: CASSLDRTYEQYF.

The sample holds many counts of this clonotype. The rearrangement uses TRBV20-1 and TRBJ1-1; 7 bases align to TRBD1. The germline CDR1 and CDR2 sequences are DFQATT and SNEGSKA (reference sequence). This CDR3 contains 14 residues. V dropped 6 bases and J dropped 0; count of bases not matched to a gene: 7. The CDR3 bases are TGCAGTGCCAACGACAGGGCGATGAACACTGAAGCTTTCTTT. As protein: CSANDRAMNTEAFF.

This clonotype came up many times. The chain employs TRBV20-1 and TRBJ2-1, with 8 positions matching TRBD1. Germline V gene lookup returns CDR1 DFQATT and CDR2 SNEGSKA (reference sequence). The CDR3 sequence is 14 residues long. With V trimmed by 6 bases and J by 4 bases, 8 bases remained unmatched. CDR3 sequence reads: CSAPGQGGYNEQFF. In DNA, the CDR3 is TGCAGTGCCCCAGGACAGGGCGGGTACAATGAGCAGTTCTTC.

This clonotype was recorded at least ten times. The V and J genes are TRBV28 and TRBJ2-7; perhaps D is TRBD1 or TRBD2 (5 bases each). CDR3 length equals 13 residues. Trimming took 6 bases from V and 0 from J, leaving 9 bases between them. Per the germline V gene, CDR1 is MDHEN and CDR2 is SYDVKM. The CDR3 here is CASRSGTSYEQYF. The CDR3 DNA follows: TGTGCCAGCAGATCCGGGACCTCCTACGAGCAGTACTTC.

J is TRBJ2-1 and V is TRBV4-2; D remains unclear. The CDR3 totals 16 residues. V was pared by 0 bases and J by 3 bases, with 12 bases between. CDR1 and CDR2 from the germline V gene are LGHNA and YNFKEQ. The CDR3 region has the DNA TGTGCCAGCAGCCAAGAAGGTGAGGAATTCTACAATGAGCAGTTCTTC. As protein: CASSQEGEEFYNEQFF.

This clonotype was counted ten times or more. The chain is built from TRBV6-2 or TRBV6-3 and TRBJ2-2; D is unclear. Germline lookup yields CDR1 MNHEY and CDR2 SVGEGT. Trimming cost V 2 bases and J 8 bases, with 6 bases left between them. CDR3 length equals 12 residues. The CDR3 nucleotides read TGTGCCAGCAGTTACGGCCGGGGGGAGCTGTTTTTT. It specifies CASSYGRGELFF.

This clonotype was recorded at least ten times. The chain joins TRBV3-1 to TRBJ2-5; no firm D call. The CDR3 loop spans 15 amino acids. The V end was cut by 0 bases, the J end by 1 base, with 9 bases between. Germline V CDR1 and CDR2: LGHDT, YNNKEL (reference sequence). CDR3 sequence (DNA): TGTGCCAGCAGCCAAGATTGGGCGGCCCAAGAGACCCAGTACTTC. Encoded protein: CASSQDWAAQETQYF.